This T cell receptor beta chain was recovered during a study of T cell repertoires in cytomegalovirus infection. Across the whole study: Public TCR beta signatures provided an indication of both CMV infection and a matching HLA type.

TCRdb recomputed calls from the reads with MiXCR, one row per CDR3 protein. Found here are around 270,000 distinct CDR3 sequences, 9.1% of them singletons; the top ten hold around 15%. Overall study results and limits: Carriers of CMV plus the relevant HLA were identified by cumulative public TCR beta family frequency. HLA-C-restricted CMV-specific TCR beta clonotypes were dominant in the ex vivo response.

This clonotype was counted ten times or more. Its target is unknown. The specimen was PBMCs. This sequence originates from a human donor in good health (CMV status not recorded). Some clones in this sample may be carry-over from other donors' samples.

The CDR3 DNA is TGTGCCATCAGTGTTGGGGGAACCAGCACAGATACGCAGTATTTT. It specifies CAISVGGTSTDTQYF. This chain uses TRBV10-3 with TRBJ2-3; D possibly matches TRBD1 or TRBD2 (5 bases each). CDR3 length: 15 amino acids. Germline V gene sequence: CDR1 ENHRY, CDR2 SYGVKD. Trimming removed 4 bases at V and 0 bases at J, with 11 bases between.